The 3 T cell receptor beta chains presented below share a single source sample, sequenced in a study of T-cell memory formation after mild COVID-19. TCRdb re-called the 5' RACE reads through MiXCR, storing one row per CDR3 protein. The sample contains approximately 110,000 distinct CDR3 sequences, over 20% of which appear only once. Material: PBMCs or a T cell subset sorted from them (not recorded which). These receptors came from a man younger than 30 who had mild COVID-19 (a few samples of this study predate the infection). Cell type and time point are not known.

J is TRBJ2-7 and V is TRBV12-3 or TRBV12-4; the match to TRBD2 covers 11 bases. The V and J ends lost 5 bases and 0 bases, in that order; junction bases with no gene match: 3. The CDR3 runs 15 residues. CDR3: CASSPGLADSYEQYV. CDR3 bases: TGTGCCAGCAGTCCGGGACTAGCGGACTCCTACGAGCAGTACGTC.

The chain has TRBV5-5 and TRBJ1-2; 10 bases are shared with TRBD1. From germline, CDR1 is SGHKS and CDR2 YYEKEE (reference sequence). With 4 bases clipped from V and 8 bases from J, the junction kept 14 bases outside the gene matches. This CDR3 region has 16 residues. CDR3 region: CASSVDSGQGLHGYTF. The DNA for the CDR3 is TGTGCCAGCAGCGTAGACTCGGGACAGGGGCTGCACGGCTACACCTTC.

V and J are TRBV6-2 or TRBV6-3 and TRBJ2-2; 9 bases align to TRBD2. This CDR3 is built from 16 residues. The ends lost 4 bases at V and 4 bases at J; junction bases unmatched: 7. CDR1 and CDR2 (germline): MNHEY, SVGEGT. In DNA form, the CDR3 reads TGTGCCAGCAGTTTAACCAGCGGGGGGCCCACCGGGGAGCTGTTTTTT. Translated, it gives CASSLTSGGPTGELFF.